Here is one T cell receptor beta chain with its context. Its specificity is unknown. V dropped 3 bases and J dropped 4 bases, with 11 bases sitting between them. The CDR3 totals 14 residues. Germline loops: CDR1 KGHDR, CDR2 SFDVKD. Thyroid ultrasound and orbital computed tomography, with clinical symptoms and serum thyroxine and TRAb, informed diagnoses. Fresh peripheral blood, approximately 9.7 ml, was the source of the PBMCs. These data come from a study of T cells in Graves' hyperthyroidism and ophthalmopathy. Amplification targeted TCR beta CDR3 regions from RNA transcripts. With the HTBI primer set, the TCR CDR3 went through a first round of RT-PCR. TCRdb processed the multiplex PCR reads anew with MiXCR; each CDR3 protein has one entry. The sample contains nearly 750,000 distinct CDR3 sequences, 35% of which appear only once. General study results and limits: Most clonotypes that expanded in the thyroid above 0.001 also showed up in blood. A model of 13 V-J features distinguished ophthalmopathy from stable hyperthyroidism.

The sequenced sample was blood. The sequence derives from a woman between 40 and 50 years old with Graves' hyperthyroidism. The J gene is TRBJ1-2, the V gene TRBV24-1; perhaps TRBD1 as D (6 bases). The CDR3 is CATSDPGQSYGYTF. CDR3 coding DNA: TGTGCCACCAGTGATCCGGGACAAAGCTATGGCTACACCTTC.